The sequence of this T cell receptor (beta chain) was determined in a study of neurological immune-mediated disorders. General observations from the study: The multiple sclerosis repertoire cluster was not associated with any clinical or MRI feature, with the authors stating that larger cohorts are needed. Private repertoires in all groups were suggested, as expanded clones shared no CDR3 amino acid sequences across subjects.

Losses at the gene ends were 6 bases for V and 2 bases for J; bases not matched to a gene: 5. CDR1 DFQATT and CDR2 SNEGSKA come from the germline V gene (reference sequence). The CDR3 runs to 14 residues. The starting material, 2 million PBMCs stored at -80 C, gave rise to the unsorted libraries. TCRdb processed the 5' RACE reads anew with MiXCR; each CDR3 protein has one entry. Of approximately 100,000 distinct CDR3 sequences listed, under 4.5% are singletons. This clonotype occurred many times. No antigen is known for it. The source of this sequence is a woman aged 50 to 60 with multiple sclerosis. The sequencing sample was made of PBMCs. J is TRBJ2-7 and V is TRBV20-1, with 12 nucleotides matching TRBD1. The DNA for the CDR3 is TGCAGTGCGTCGGGACAGGGGGCGGCCTACGAGCAGTACTTC. As protein: CSASGQGAAYEQYF.